These T cell receptor beta chains were read from a single sample in a study of CD8 T cells in ankylosing spondylitis. TCRdb recomputed calls from the 5' RACE reads with MiXCR, one row per CDR3 protein. The table has under 450,000 distinct CDR3 sequences, approximately 17% seen once. The specimen was blood, either unsorted or a sorted T cell fraction (not recorded which). The receptors were sampled from a male donor with ankylosing spondylitis. CDR3s include the opening cysteine and the closing phenylalanine or tryptophan. Fields, in order: D gene, J gene, V gene, clone size, CDR3 DNA, CDR3 protein. D genes are given only for firm matches. The listing skips clone size in some rows; elsewhere it reads once, few, many or a size class.

D: TRBD1
J: TRBJ1-2
V: TRBV7-9
size: few
DNA: TGTGCCAGCAGCCAGGGACAGATCTATGGCTACACCTTC
CDR3: CASSQGQIYGYTF

D: -
J: TRBJ2-2
V: TRBV7-8
size: few
DNA: TGTGCCAGCAGCTTAGAGTGGGGGGCTGGCACCGGGGAGCTGTTTTTT
CDR3: CASSLEWGAGTGELFF

D: -
J: TRBJ2-1
V: TRBV9
size: many
DNA: TGTGCCAGCAGCGTAGGAGGAGCGAGCTCCTACAATGAGCAGTTCTTC
CDR3: CASSVGGASSYNEQFF

D: TRBD1
J: TRBJ2-7
V: TRBV5-1
size: few
DNA: TGCGCCAGCAGCTTGAGGGCAGGGGGACCCTACGAGCAGTACTTC
CDR3: CASSLRAGGPYEQYF

D: -
J: TRBJ2-1
V: TRBV5-1
size: few
DNA: TGCGCCAGCAGCCGACTAGGGCAGGCGAGGAATGAGCAGTTCTTC
CDR3: CASSRLGQARNEQFF

D: TRBD2
J: TRBJ2-3
V: TRBV5-1
size: -
DNA: TGCGCCAGCGCGGGGGGGGAACTAAGGACCTCAGATACGCAGTATTTT
CDR3: CASAGGELRTSDTQYF

D: TRBD1
J: TRBJ1-3
V: TRBV6-1
size: many
DNA: TGTGCCAGCAGCCACGCGACAGGGCTCTCTGGAAACACCATATATTTT
CDR3: CASSHATGLSGNTIYF

D: -
J: TRBJ2-7
V: TRBV20-1
size: few
DNA: TGCAGTGCTGAGAACCGACAGGGAGGCTCCTACGAGCAGTACTTC
CDR3: CSAENRQGGSYEQYF

D: TRBD1
J: TRBJ2-3
V: TRBV12-3/TRBV12-4
size: few
DNA: TGTGCCAGCAGCGCGGGACAGGGTGTGGATACGCAGTATTTT
CDR3: CASSAGQGVDTQYF

D: -
J: TRBJ2-2
V: TRBV2
size: -
DNA: TGTGCCAGCAGTGGCAACAGGGTAGTAGGGGAGCTGTTTTTT
CDR3: CASSGNRVVGELFF

D: -
J: TRBJ1-1
V: TRBV5-6
size: -
DNA: TGTGCCAGCAGCTTCTTAGACCGAGGGCCTGAAGCTTTCTTT
CDR3: CASSFLDRGPEAFF

D: -
J: TRBJ1-6
V: TRBV15
size: few
DNA: TGTGCCACCTCGACCGGGAGGGTAATCTCCTATAATTCACCCCTCCACTTT
CDR3: CATSTGRVISYNSPLHF

D: TRBD2
J: TRBJ2-1
V: TRBV20-1
size: few
DNA: TGCAGTGCAACGACTAGCGGGGGATACAATGAGCAGTTCTTC
CDR3: CSATTSGGYNEQFF

D: -
J: TRBJ1-2
V: TRBV20-1
size: -
DNA: TGCAGTGTTGGGGGCTATGGCTACCCCTTC
CDR3: CSVGGYGYPF

D: TRBD2
J: TRBJ2-1
V: TRBV6-1
size: few
DNA: TGTGCCAGCAGCCCCGAGGGTGGGAGGGCCAGTGAGCAGTTCTTC
CDR3: CASSPEGGRASEQFF

D: -
J: TRBJ2-3
V: TRBV7-3
size: many
DNA: TGTGCCAGCCAAGGACAGATCACAGATACGCAGTATTTT
CDR3: CASQGQITDTQYF

D: TRBD1
J: TRBJ2-5
V: TRBV19
size: -
DNA: TGTGCCAGTAGCTCCGGACAGGGCTATCAAGAGACCCAGTACTTC
CDR3: CASSSGQGYQETQYF

D: -
J: TRBJ2-2
V: TRBV5-1
size: few
DNA: TGCGCCAGCAGCTTGATGGGACCGTACACCGGGGAGCTGTTTTTT
CDR3: CASSLMGPYTGELFF

D: -
J: TRBJ1-1
V: TRBV24-1
size: few
DNA: TGTGCCACCAGTGATTCCCCGAAGGCAGGGATCGACACTGAAGCTTTCTTT
CDR3: CATSDSPKAGIDTEAFF

D: -
J: TRBJ1-2
V: TRBV6-1
size: -
DNA: TGTGCCAGCAGTGGGCGACAAGCCCTCTACACCTTC
CDR3: CASSGRQALYTF

D: -
J: TRBJ2-5
V: TRBV7-2
size: -
DNA: TGTGCCAGCAGCCGACCCACCGGCCGAGAGACCCAGTACTTC
CDR3: CASSRPTGRETQYF

D: -
J: TRBJ2-1
V: TRBV24-1
size: many
DNA: TGTGCCACCAGTGATTTGAGCGGCAGCTCCTACAATGAGCAGTTCTTC
CDR3: CATSDLSGSSYNEQFF

D: -
J: TRBJ1-1
V: TRBV2
size: -
DNA: TGTGCCAGCAGGGGTGACAGGTCCACTGAAGCTTTCTTT
CDR3: CASRGDRSTEAFF

D: -
J: TRBJ2-2
V: TRBV20-1
size: -
DNA: TGCAGTGCTGCCTACGGCGACACCGGGGAGCTGTTTTTT
CDR3: CSAAYGDTGELFF

D: TRBD2
J: TRBJ2-1
V: TRBV5-1
size: few
DNA: TGCGCCAGCAGCTACAGACTAGCGGGAGAGGATGAGCAGTTCTTC
CDR3: CASSYRLAGEDEQFF

D: -
J: TRBJ1-6
V: TRBV7-2
size: many
DNA: TGTGCCAGCAGCTTCAAGACAGCCCCTAATTCACCCCTCCACTTT
CDR3: CASSFKTAPNSPLHF

D: -
J: TRBJ2-3
V: TRBV7-2
size: -
DNA: TGTGCCAGCCCTGGTAGAGGTACGCAGTATTTT
CDR3: CASPGRGTQYF

D: -
J: TRBJ1-5
V: TRBV7-9
size: -
DNA: TGTGCCAGCAGCTGGAACAGGGATCAGCCCCAGCATTTT
CDR3: CASSWNRDQPQHF

D: TRBD2
J: TRBJ2-2
V: TRBV5-1
size: few
DNA: TGCGCCAGCAGCAACCGACTAGCGGCGAACACCGGGGAGCTGTTTTTT
CDR3: CASSNRLAANTGELFF

D: -
J: TRBJ2-3
V: TRBV12-3/TRBV12-4
size: few
DNA: TGTGCCAGCAGTTCCCATTCCCCTAGCGCAGATACGCAGTATTTT
CDR3: CASSSHSPSADTQYF